The entry below gives a single T cell receptor (beta chain) sequence along with its context. Its specificity is not known. The entry originates in a study of early T cells in non-severe SARS-CoV-2 infection. About the research overall: Bulk RNA isolated from unsorted whole blood underwent sequencing; chains were not paired.

This CDR3 region has 15 residues. The germline gives CDR1 SGHAT, CDR2 FQNNGV. V lost 4 bases and J lost 3; bases outside the gene matches: 3. Study-wide results and limits: Sequences matched to VDJdb favored anti-spike CD8 responses, while private and CD4 specificities were missed.

Individually, cDNA molecules had unique molecular identifiers attached to them. TCRdb re-analysed the 5' RACE reads in MiXCR, keeping a single row per CDR3 protein. The table includes some 49,000 distinct CDR3 sequences, 8% to 10% detected once. Material: whole blood. The source of this sequence is an adult who was a healthcare worker with PCR-confirmed SARS-CoV-2 infection or an uninfected control (not recorded which). J is TRBJ1-3 and V is TRBV11-2, with 10 bases aligning to TRBD1. CDR3: CASSSRDRGGNTIYF. The DNA for the CDR3 is TGTGCCAGCAGCTCCCGGGACAGGGGTGGAAACACCATATATTTT.